One T cell receptor beta chain is described in this entry. There is no known antigen for this receptor. No base quality information exists; no much larger clone differs at one position. The data are from a study of cytomegalovirus exposure and HLA in healthy donors (dated by TCRdb to between 2016 and 2019). Regarding the research as a whole: In an earlier analysis of under 750 of the donors, about 260 Gb of sequence data and just under 120 million unique TCR beta sequences from approximately 180 million T cells were reported. Typing coverage varied by locus: roughly 620-630 donors for A, B, C, DRB1 and DQB1; roughly 520 for DQA1; approximately 610 for DPA1; roughly 450 for DPB1. An earlier analysis of around 540 of the donors applied high-throughput TCR beta sequencing to assess whether each TCR beta V gene segment acted as functional or pseudogenic. Five DR-DQ haplotypes were handled as single units for association and clustering, since linkage in the cohort was strong. Donor age, sex, ethnicity and CMV serostatus were compiled alongside the repertoire data. High-throughput TCR immunosequencing, statistical association of individual TCRs with disease status, and machine learning were combined to predict cytomegalovirus infection status. On average, roughly 240,000 unique TCR beta nucleotide sequences were sequenced per donor among 398 genotyped donors of the cohort, with 15% to 20% of those sequences being non-productive. Roughly 300 gigabases of sequencing data and tens of millions of unique TCR sequences were included in an early release covering about 620 HLA-typed donors. Both class I and class II loci were covered by HLA typing, at four-digit resolution. The aim of the study was to test whether cataloging public T cell receptors could identify signatures of past pathogen exposure. The later analysis used no new phenotypic data to find candidate immune exposures, relying instead on TCR beta sequences and their occurrence across donors. A later analysis re-analyzed previously published TCR beta repertoires from several hundred donors and added high-resolution HLA genotyping to study TCR occurrence patterns. Of the 300 to 450 genotyped donors, around 81% fell in the genetic ancestry cluster associated with self-reported Caucasian donors. In a later genetic analysis, genome-wide SNP genotypes for about 55% of the roughly 700 donors were used, and that subset was treated as a discovery cohort. The study profiled the T cell repertoires of more than 500 subjects by immunosequencing and related them to cytomegalovirus serostatus. Besides the first cohort of roughly 640 subjects, a separate validation cohort made up of roughly 120 different subjects was used. Every repertoire in the discovery cohort had been generated on one and the same sequencing platform. Findings and caveats that apply to the study as a whole: The classifier was reported to diagnose cytomegalovirus status with high specificity and sensitivity in both the original and validation cohorts. Three of the identified cytomegalovirus-associated TCR beta chains were confirmed in vitro to be specific for cytomegalovirus antigens. A cluster of highly shared sequence variants was judged likely to represent a technical artifact of the sequencing pipeline. A further reported finding was that TCR beta sequences accurately predicted the HLA-A and HLA-B alleles for most subjects in the first cohort. In a later analysis, around 15,000 TCR beta sequences were associated with specific HLA alleles at a false discovery rate of 0.05. This cohort had only TCR beta chains sequenced, and the lack of alpha or paired-chain data limited which features could be detected. In an earlier analysis of some 540 of the donors, most TCR beta V segments appeared in productive rearrangements about 87% or about 30% of the time, broadly matching IMGT annotations. In a later analysis, HLA-associated TCR beta chains were found to be more clonally expanded and to have lower generation probabilities than equally common non-associated chains. According to a later analysis, TCR association rates differed among HLA loci, with DRB1 alleles showing the most associated TCRs and HLA-C alleles showing the fewest. Several of the top co-occurrence clusters appeared to be linked to parvovirus B19, influenza, CMV and Epstein-Barr virus, according to a later analysis. It was suggested by the authors that the approach could potentially be generalized to other disease states and immunological phenotypes. Roughly uniform sequencing depth across donors was assumed in presence/absence analyses, although this assumption may not hold. Across donors, most TCR sequences were observed very rarely, whereas some public TCRs were present in many individuals. The study listed 164 TCR beta chains as associated with cytomegalovirus. CMV serostatus was the only immune exposure information available for the cohort. In a later genetic analysis, a missense DCLRE1C variant was associated with V-gene and J-gene trimming of TCR beta chains, and the association was replicated in an independent cohort. Some IMGT-functional V segments, including TRBV6-2 and TRBV6-3, could not be distinguished by the 87-base-pair reads and were therefore excluded. HLA typing was unavailable for some donors at each locus, so association tests used only the typed subset. Correlated functional status among segregating V segments might reflect linkage disequilibrium, but an unknown experimental factor could not be ruled out. Roughly 17 rarely observed V segments, including chromosome 9 orphons, were excluded from the earlier analysis of 550 to 700 of the donors because counts were too low. Strong co-occurrence of HLA alleles, especially DR and DQ, made assigning TCR associations to individual alleles difficult. In a later genetic analysis, fewer N-insertions in productive TCRs were reported among donors in an Asian-associated ancestry cluster than the roughly 700-donor mean. In a later analysis, most CMV-associated TCR beta chains were found to appear HLA-restricted, with HLA associations seemingly driven largely by CMV exposure.

To prepare the library, the immunoSEQ multiplex PCR assay was applied. A mixture of 60 forward primers for TCR Vbeta segments and 13 reverse primers for TCR Jbeta segments was used in the multiplex PCR. The CDR3 region of rearranged TCR beta genes was amplified from genomic DNA with a multiplex PCR assay. The Illumina HiSeq System was used to sequence the amplified TCR beta libraries as 87-base-pair reads. From the authors' description of their analysis: Across the 500 to 700 repertoires, a later analysis counted around 80 million unique TCR beta chains, roughly 11 million of which were shared by at least two donors. Raw reads were error-corrected and collapsed into unique sequences by a nearest-neighbor algorithm in which closely related sequences were merged to remove PCR and sequencing errors. V, D and J gene segments were assigned by aligning CDR3 sequences to IMGT reference sequences. Each retained sequence needed at least a six-nucleotide match to both a V gene segment and a J gene segment. Rearrangements were called productive when the CDR3 lacked stop codons and stayed in frame with V and J; all others were non-productive. CDR3 was defined by IMGT convention, running from the second conserved V-encoded cysteine to the conserved J-encoded phenylalanine. The earlier analysis of 587 of the donors excluded any sequence lacking an unambiguous match to a single V gene segment. An earlier analysis of fewer than 750 of the donors classified V segments as functional when productive rearrangements were above 56.7% and as segregating when the standard deviation between donors was above 5%. To diagnose cytomegalovirus status from the catalog of TCR beta chain sequences, a statistical classification framework was built. In a later analysis, V and J genes were assigned by comparing TCR nucleotide sequences against IMGT/GENE-DB human TR gene sequences. A later analysis assigned CDR3 sequences and most-parsimonious VDJ recombination scenarios with the TCRdist pipeline. In a later analysis, every TCR beta chain was defined by the combination of its CDR3 amino acid sequence and its V-gene family, and reads without a unique V-gene family were dropped. A later analysis removed 592 highly shared, low-generation-probability nucleotide sequences to deal with suspected cross-contamination and a sequencing artifact. A later analysis calculated a clonal expansion index for each public chain from normalized within-repertoire ranks of inferred template counts. In a later analysis, generation probabilities were computed with a VDJ recombination model fitted to out-of-frame rearrangements, and the resulting probabilities were checked against IGoR. In a later analysis, hypergeometric tests were used to score TCR-TCR, TCR-HLA and TCR-CMV co-occurrence, with a repertoire-size bias correction applied to TCR pairs. In a later analysis, false discovery rates were estimated by permuting HLA or CMV assignments 20 times. In a later analysis, co-occurring TCRs were grouped using DBSCAN, and TCRdist sequence similarity was added for clustering within HLA-allele-positive subsets. For co-occurrence clustering, repertoires with fewer than 30,000 or more than 120,000 public chains were excluded, along with roughly 5 repertoires with anomalous nucleotide sharing. Held by TCRdb, this immuneACCESS table contains in-frame sequences only and omits some clones. Under half of the omission traces to an unresolved V gene where checked; the cause of the rest is unknown. That table furnishes V, J and clone size, whereas the DNA furnished D and trimming. For this sample the table gives some 170,000 clones, of which 75% were detected only once. In total, the top ten clones hold around 3% of the sample.

The cohort was made up of about 670 healthy bone marrow donors. At the time of sampling, every cohort member was nominally healthy, though immune exposures that went unrecorded were likely present. The donor tested CMV seronegative, placing the donor among the 350 or so seronegative members of the cohort. A peripheral blood sample was collected from each donor, and TCR beta sequencing was performed on peripheral blood mononuclear cells. Genomic DNA extraction from the blood cell samples was performed with the Qiagen DNeasy Blood Extraction Kit. Trimming costs V 5 bases and J 5 bases, and their ends lie 15 bases apart. For CDR1 and CDR2, the germline V gene lists SGHVS and FNYEAQ. The CDR3 numbers 14 residues from cysteine through phenylalanine. Only the CDR3 DNA stays, 42 bases, in frame from base 1.

Source material: PBMCs. The rearrangement combines TRBV7-6 with TRBJ2-5; confidence is insufficient to name the D gene. This TCR was recovered from a male donor in good health and CMV-seronegative. At the DNA level, the sequence is TGTGCCAGCAGCCCCGGGTCCTACGGGGAGACCCAGTACTTC. The resulting protein is CASSPGSYGETQYF. Supplemented by the reference TRBV7-6 and TRBJ2-5 proteins around the CDR3, the complete variable domain is GAGVSQSPRYKVTKRGQDVALRCDPISGHVSLYWYRQALGQGPEFLTYFNYEAQQDKSGLPNDRFSAERPEGSISTLTIQRTEQRDSAMYRCASSPGSYGETQYFGPGTRLLVL.